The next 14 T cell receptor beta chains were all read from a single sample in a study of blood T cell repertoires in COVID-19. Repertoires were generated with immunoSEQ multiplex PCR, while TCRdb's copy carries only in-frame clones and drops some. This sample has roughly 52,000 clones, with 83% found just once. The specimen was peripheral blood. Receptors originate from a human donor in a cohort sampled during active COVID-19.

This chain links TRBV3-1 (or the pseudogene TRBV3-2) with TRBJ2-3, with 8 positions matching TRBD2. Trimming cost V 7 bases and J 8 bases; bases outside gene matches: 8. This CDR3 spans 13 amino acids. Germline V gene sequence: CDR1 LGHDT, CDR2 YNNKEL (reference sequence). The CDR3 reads CASTFGLAGTQYF. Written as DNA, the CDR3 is TGTGCCAGCACCTTCGGACTAGCTGGTACGCAGTATTTT.

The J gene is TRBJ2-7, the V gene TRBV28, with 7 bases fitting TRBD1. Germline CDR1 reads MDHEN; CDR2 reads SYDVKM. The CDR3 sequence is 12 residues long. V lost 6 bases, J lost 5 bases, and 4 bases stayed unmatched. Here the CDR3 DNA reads TGTGCCAGCAGACAGGGGAACCACGAGCAGTACTTC. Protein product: CASRQGNHEQYF.

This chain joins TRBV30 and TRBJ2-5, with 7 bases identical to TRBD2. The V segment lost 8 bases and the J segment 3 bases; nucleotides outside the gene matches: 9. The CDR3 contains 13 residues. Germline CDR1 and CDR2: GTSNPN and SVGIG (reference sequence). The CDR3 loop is CAQSGVKEETQYF. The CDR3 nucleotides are TGTGCCCAAAGCGGGGTAAAGGAAGAGACCCAGTACTTC. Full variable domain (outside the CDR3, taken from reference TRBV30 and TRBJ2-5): SQTIHQWPATLVQPVGSPLSLECTVEGTSNPNLYWYRQAAGRGLQLLFYSVGIGQISSEVPQNLSASRPQDRQFILSSKKLLLSDSGFYLCAQSGVKEETQYFGPGTRLLVL.

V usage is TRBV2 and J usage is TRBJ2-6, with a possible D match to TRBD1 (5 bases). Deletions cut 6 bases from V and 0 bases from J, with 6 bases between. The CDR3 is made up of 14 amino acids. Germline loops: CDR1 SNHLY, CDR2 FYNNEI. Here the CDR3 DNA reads TGTGCCAGCAGCAGGGTCTCTGGGGCCAACGTCCTGACTTTC. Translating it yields CASSRVSGANVLTF.

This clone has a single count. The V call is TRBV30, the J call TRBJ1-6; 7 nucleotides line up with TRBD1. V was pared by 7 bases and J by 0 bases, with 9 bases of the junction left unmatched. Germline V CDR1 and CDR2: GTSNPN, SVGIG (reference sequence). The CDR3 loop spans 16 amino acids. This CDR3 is CASRGDRSSYNSPLHF. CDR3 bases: TGTGCCTCCCGAGGGGACAGAAGCTCCTATAATTCACCCCTCCACTTT.

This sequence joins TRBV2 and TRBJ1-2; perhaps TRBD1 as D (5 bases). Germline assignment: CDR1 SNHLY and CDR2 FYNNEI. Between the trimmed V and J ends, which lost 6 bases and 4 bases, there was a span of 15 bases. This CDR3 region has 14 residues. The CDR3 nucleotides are TGTGCCAGCAGGGAGGGGAGCGGAGCCTATGGCTACACCTTC. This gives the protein CASREGSGAYGYTF.

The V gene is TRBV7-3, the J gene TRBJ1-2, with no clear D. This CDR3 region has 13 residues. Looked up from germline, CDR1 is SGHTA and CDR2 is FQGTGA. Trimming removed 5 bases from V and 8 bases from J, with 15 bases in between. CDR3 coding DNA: TGTGCCAGCAGCGAGGAGGGAACGGGAGGCTACACCTTC. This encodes CASSEEGTGGYTF. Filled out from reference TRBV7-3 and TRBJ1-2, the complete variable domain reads GAGVSQTPSNKVTEKGKYVELRCDPISGHTALYWYRQSLGQGPEFLIYFQGTGAADDSGLPNDRFFAVRPEGSVSTLKIQRTERGDSAVYLCASSEEGTGGYTFGSGTRLTVV.

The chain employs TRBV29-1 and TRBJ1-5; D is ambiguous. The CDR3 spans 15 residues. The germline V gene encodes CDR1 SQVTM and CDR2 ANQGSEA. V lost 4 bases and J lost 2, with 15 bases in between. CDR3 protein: CSVGEDRAGNQPQHF. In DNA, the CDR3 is TGCAGCGTTGGGGAGGACCGCGCTGGCAATCAGCCCCAGCATTTT.

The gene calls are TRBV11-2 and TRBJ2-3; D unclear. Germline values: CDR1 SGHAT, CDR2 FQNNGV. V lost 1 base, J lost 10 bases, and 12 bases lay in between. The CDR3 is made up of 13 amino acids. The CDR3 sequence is CASSLGGSPAQYF. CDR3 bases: TGTGCCAGCAGCTTAGGTGGCTCTCCCGCGCAGTATTTT. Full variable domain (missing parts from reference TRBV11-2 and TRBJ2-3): EAGVAQSPRYKIIEKRQSVAFWCNPISGHATLYWYQQILGQGPKLLIQFQNNGVVDDSQLPKDRFSAERLKGVDSTLKIQPAKLEDSAVYLCASSLGGSPAQYFGPGTRLTVL.

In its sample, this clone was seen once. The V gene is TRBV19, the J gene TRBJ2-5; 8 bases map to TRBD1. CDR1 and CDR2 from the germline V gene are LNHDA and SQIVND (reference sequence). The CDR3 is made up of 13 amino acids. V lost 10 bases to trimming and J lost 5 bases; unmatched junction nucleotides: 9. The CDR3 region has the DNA TGTGCCACTGAACAGGGGGTGAGGGAGACCCAGTACTTC. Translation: CATEQGVRETQYF.

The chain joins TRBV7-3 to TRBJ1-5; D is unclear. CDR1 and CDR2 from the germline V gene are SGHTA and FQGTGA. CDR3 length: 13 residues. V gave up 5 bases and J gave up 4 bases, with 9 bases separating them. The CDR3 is CASSPDINQPQHF. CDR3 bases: TGTGCCAGCAGCCCTGACATTAATCAGCCCCAGCATTTT.

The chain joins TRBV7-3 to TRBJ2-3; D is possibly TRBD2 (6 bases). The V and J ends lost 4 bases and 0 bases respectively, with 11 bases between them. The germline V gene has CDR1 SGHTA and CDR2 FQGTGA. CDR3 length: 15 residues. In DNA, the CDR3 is TGTGCCAGCAGCTCCACGGGACTTAGCACAGATACGCAGTATTTT. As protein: CASSSTGLSTDTQYF.

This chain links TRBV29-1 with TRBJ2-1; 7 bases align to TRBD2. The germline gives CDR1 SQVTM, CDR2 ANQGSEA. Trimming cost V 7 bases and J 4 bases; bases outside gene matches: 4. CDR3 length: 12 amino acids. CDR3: CSGSGLYNEQFF. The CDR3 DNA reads TGCAGCGGATCGGGACTATACAATGAGCAGTTCTTC.

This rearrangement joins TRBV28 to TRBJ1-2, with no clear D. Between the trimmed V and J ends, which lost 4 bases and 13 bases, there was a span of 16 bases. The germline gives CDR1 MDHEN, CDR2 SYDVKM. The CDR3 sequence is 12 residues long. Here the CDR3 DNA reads TGTGCCAGCAGTTCTTCAATCGGGGAGGGCACCTTC. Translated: CASSSSIGEGTF.